One and the same sample provided the 20 T cell receptor beta chains below, sequenced in a study of radiation and T cells in renal cell carcinoma. The method was immunoSEQ multiplex PCR; TCRdb's version includes in-frame clones alone and lacks a portion of them. The data hold about 24,000 clones, with about 62% observed a single time. The treatment is: treatment-naive control, cytoreductive nephrectomy. The input for sequencing was tumor tissue, taken from a patient whose treatment was nephrectomy without radiotherapy. Every receptor here comes from a man aged 35 to 55 with renal cell carcinoma.

This clone is a singleton in its sample. J is TRBJ2-1 and V is TRBV2; 8 bases align to TRBD1. This CDR3 region has 16 residues. The J segment lost 2 bases and the V segment lost 6 bases, leaving 9 bases of the junction unmatched. Germline V CDR1 and CDR2: SNHLY, FYNNEI. CDR3 in amino acids: CASRLPGQATYNEQFF. CDR3 DNA sequence: TGTGCCAGCAGACTACCGGGACAGGCTACCTACAATGAGCAGTTCTTC.

This chain uses TRBV4-1 with TRBJ2-3, with D perhaps TRBD1 (5 bases). Per germline, CDR1 MGHRA and CDR2 YSYEKL. The V gene lost 5 bases and the J gene lost 5 bases, with 17 bases spanning the gap. This CDR3 is 15 amino acids long. CDR3 in amino acids: CASSLQVPKGDTQYF. The CDR3 region has the DNA TGCGCCAGCAGCTTACAGGTCCCAAAAGGAGATACGCAGTATTTT.

The CDR3 DNA reads TGTGCCAGCAGCTTAGAGTACGGAGCTAACTATGGCTACACCTTC. It codes for CASSLEYGANYGYTF. V gene TRBV11-2 combines with J gene TRBJ1-2; no definite D call. Trimming removed 0 bases from V and 0 bases from J, with 8 bases in between. This CDR3 region has 15 residues. Germline CDR1 SGHAT, CDR2 FQNNGV. Variable domain in full (rest from reference TRBV11-2 and TRBJ1-2): EAGVAQSPRYKIIEKRQSVAFWCNPISGHATLYWYQQILGQGPKLLIQFQNNGVVDDSQLPKDRFSAERLKGVDSTLKIQPAKLEDSAVYLCASSLEYGANYGYTFGSGTRLTVV.

This clone was seen a few times. V and J are TRBV7-9 and TRBJ1-6; TRBD1 aligns across 9 bases. There are 17 residues in the CDR3. Unmatched junction bases numbered 7, after V lost 0 bases and J lost 7 bases. Germline V CDR1 and CDR2: SEHNR, FQNEAQ (reference sequence). For the CDR3, the DNA is TGTGCCAGCAGCTTAGCCCAAGGGACAGGGTTCAATTCACCCCTCCACTTT. This sequence encodes CASSLAQGTGFNSPLHF.

This clone was counted a single time. J is TRBJ2-5 and V is TRBV7-9; D may be TRBD2 (5 bases). CDR3 length: 13 residues. The V end lost 3 bases, the J end lost 1 base, and 6 bases lay between the germline ends. The germline V gene encodes CDR1 SEHNR and CDR2 FQNEAQ (reference sequence). The CDR3 loop reads CASSFGVQETQYF. The CDR3 region has the DNA TGTGCCAGCAGCTTCGGGGTCCAAGAGACCCAGTACTTC.

The V call is TRBV5-4, the J call TRBJ2-5; D not resolved. V dropped 4 bases and J dropped 2 bases, with 12 bases sitting between them. Per germline, CDR1 SGHNT and CDR2 YYREEE (reference sequence). CDR3 length equals 14 residues. The CDR3 DNA follows: TGTGCCAGCAGCACCGGTACGGCTCAAGAGACCCAGTACTTC. This gives the protein CASSTGTAQETQYF.

J is TRBJ1-3 and V is TRBV6-1; a weak D match, TRBD1 (6 bases). Germline lookup yields CDR1 MNHNS and CDR2 SASEGT. The CDR3 sequence is 15 residues long. V lost 10 bases, J lost 0 bases, and 16 bases lay in between. CDR3 region: CATKDRRHSGNTIYF. For the CDR3, the DNA is TGTGCCACCAAAGACAGGCGGCACTCTGGAAACACCATATATTTT.

The chain is built from TRBV9 and TRBJ1-1; D not certain. V lost 4 bases and J lost 0, with 22 bases in between. This CDR3 has 18 amino acids. The germline V gene has CDR1 SGDLS and CDR2 YYNGEE. CDR3 in amino acids: CASSLTPRTLNMNTEAFF. CDR3 in DNA: TGTGCCAGCAGCCTCACCCCCAGGACTTTAAACATGAACACTGAAGCTTTCTTT.

The count of this clone is one. The chain is built from TRBV5-1 and TRBJ2-1; 13 bases align to TRBD2. The CDR3 consists of 17 residues. The V gene end was trimmed by 4 bases and the J gene end by 4 bases; junction bases not matched to a gene: 8. Germline V gene sequence: CDR1 SGHRS, CDR2 YFSETQ. The CDR3 region has the DNA TGCGCCAGCAGCCGTACTAGCGGGAGGGCCGCTTACAATGAGCAGTTCTTC. This encodes CASSRTSGRAAYNEQFF.

This clone was found a few times. V usage is TRBV7-6 and J usage is TRBJ1-6; D is uncertain. Germline V gives CDR1 SGHVS, CDR2 FNYEAQ. V gave up 5 bases and J gave up 6 bases, with 14 bases separating them. This CDR3 comprises 15 residues. The CDR3 protein is CASSPRRAANSPLHF. CDR3 in DNA: TGTGCCAGCAGCCCCAGGAGGGCAGCTAATTCACCCCTCCACTTT.

This chain connects TRBV7-8 to TRBJ2-5, with 7 bases identical to TRBD2. The CDR3 consists of 16 residues. V gave up 1 base and J gave up 10 bases; unmatched junction bases: 15. Germline assignment: CDR1 SGHVS and CDR2 FQNEAQ. The CDR3 region is CASSLGGGTISRDQYF. For the CDR3, the DNA is TGTGCCAGCAGCTTAGGGGGCGGGACTATCTCCAGAGACCAGTACTTC.

V usage is TRBV7-9 and J usage is TRBJ2-7, with 8 bases matching TRBD2. The CDR3 loop spans 15 amino acids. Germline V gene sequence: CDR1 SEHNR, CDR2 FQNEAQ (reference sequence). The junction had 7 bases not matched to a gene; V was cut back by 1 base and J by 5 bases. CDR3 DNA: TGTGCCAGCAGCTTAGTAAGCGGGAGCGAGGACGAGCAGTACTTC. This gives the protein CASSLVSGSEDEQYF.

The chain combines TRBV9 with TRBJ1-4, with TRBD1 matching 7 bases. The germline gives CDR1 SGDLS, CDR2 YYNGEE. The CDR3 extends over 15 amino acids. V was pared by 1 base and J by 7 bases, with 7 bases of the junction left unmatched. CDR3 sequence (DNA): TGTGCCAGCAGCGTACAAGCAGGGGGTGGTGAAAAACTGTTTTTT. This translates into CASSVQAGGGEKLFF.

This clone occurred a few times. The genes are TRBV28 and TRBJ1-1; no reliable D call. CDR1 is MDHEN, CDR2 SYDVKM, per germline. Trimming took off 10 bases at V and 1 base at J, with 7 bases between the two ends. The CDR3 is 11 amino acids. The CDR3 DNA sequence: TGTGCCACCAGAGCGAACACTGAAGCTTTCTTT. Its translation: CATRANTEAFF.

V is TRBV5-6 and J is TRBJ1-6, with 7 bases matching TRBD1. Germline V lookup: CDR1 SGHDT, CDR2 YYEEEE. CDR3 length equals 14 residues. The V gene end was trimmed by 5 bases and the J gene end by 6 bases; junction bases not matched to a gene: 5. Here the CDR3 DNA reads TGTGCCAGCAGTGAGGGGGCTCGTAATTCACCCCTCCACTTT. It yields the protein CASSEGARNSPLHF.

There are a few counts of this clone. The chain couples TRBV1 to TRBJ1-1; the table gives TRBD1 as D, unverified against the DNA. TRBV1 counts as a pseudogene. The CDR3 has 13 amino acids. Here the CDR3 reads CTSSQDRSTEAFF. CDR3 in DNA: TGCACCAGCAGCCAAGACAGGTCCACTGAAGCTTTCTTT.

This clone was recorded only once. CDR3 in amino acids: CASSRMNTEAFF. The CDR3 nucleotides are TGTGCCAGCTCGCGGATGAACACTGAAGCTTTCTTT. This chain joins TRBV27 and TRBJ1-1; D gene unclear. Trimming took 8 bases from V and 0 from J, leaving 7 bases between them. The CDR3 is 12 residues long. Germline-derived CDR1 and CDR2 are MNHEY and SMNVEV (reference sequence).

The V gene is TRBV7-8, the J gene TRBJ2-1; the match to TRBD1 covers 8 bases. V gave up 8 bases and J gave up 3 bases; unmatched junction bases: 9. The germline V gene has CDR1 SGHVS and CDR2 FQNEAQ. The CDR3 contains 15 residues. The CDR3 loop is CASAPGQGDYNEQFF. The CDR3 bases are TGTGCCAGCGCGCCCGGACAGGGCGACTACAATGAGCAGTTCTTC.

The chain links TRBV28 to TRBJ2-7; D not certain. V was pared by 6 bases and J by 7 bases, with 10 bases between. CDR3 size: 11 residues. Germline-derived CDR1 and CDR2 are MDHEN and SYDVKM. CDR3 DNA: TGTGCCAGCAGAACCCTGGGGGAGCAGTACTTC. This gives the protein CASRTLGEQYF.

The gene calls are TRBV10-3 and TRBJ2-2, with D hard to call. This CDR3 has 11 amino acids. V was cut by 4 bases and J by 7 bases, with 4 bases left in between. Germline lookup yields CDR1 ENHRY and CDR2 SYGVKD. The CDR3 bases are TGTGCCATCAGTGGGATCGGGGAGCTGTTTTTT. Protein product: CAISGIGELFF.